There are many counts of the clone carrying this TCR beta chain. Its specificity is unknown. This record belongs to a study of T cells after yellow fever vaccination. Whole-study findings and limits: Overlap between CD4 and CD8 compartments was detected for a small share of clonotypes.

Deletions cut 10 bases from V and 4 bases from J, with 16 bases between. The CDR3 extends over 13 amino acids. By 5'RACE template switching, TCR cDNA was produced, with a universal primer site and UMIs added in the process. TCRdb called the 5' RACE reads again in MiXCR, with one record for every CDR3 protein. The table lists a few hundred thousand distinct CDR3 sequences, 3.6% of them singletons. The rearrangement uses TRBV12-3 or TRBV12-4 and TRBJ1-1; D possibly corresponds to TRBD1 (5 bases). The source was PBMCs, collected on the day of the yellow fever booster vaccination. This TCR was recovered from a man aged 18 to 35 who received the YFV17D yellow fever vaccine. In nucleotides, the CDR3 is TGTGCCACCGCGGGGGGGTACGGCACTGAAGCTTTCTTT. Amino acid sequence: CATAGGYGTEAFF.